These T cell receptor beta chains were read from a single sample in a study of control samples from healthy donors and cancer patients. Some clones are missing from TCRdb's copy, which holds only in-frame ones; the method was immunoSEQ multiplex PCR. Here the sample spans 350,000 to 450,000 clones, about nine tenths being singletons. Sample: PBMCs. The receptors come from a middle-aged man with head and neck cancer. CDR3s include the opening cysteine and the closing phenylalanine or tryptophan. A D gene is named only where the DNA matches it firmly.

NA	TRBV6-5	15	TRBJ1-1	TGTGCCAGCAGTAATAAAAGAACAGGAGGCACTGAAGCTTTCTTT	CASSNKRTGGTEAFF
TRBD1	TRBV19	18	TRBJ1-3	TGTGCCAGTAGCATCCCCCGGGCAGGGGGAGGAATCGGAAACACCATATATTTT	CASSIPRAGGGIGNTIYF
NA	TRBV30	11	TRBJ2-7	TGTGCCTGGAGTAGCTCCTACGAGCAGTACTTC	CAWSSSYEQYF
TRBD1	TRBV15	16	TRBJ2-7	TGTGCCACCAGCAGAGGAGGTGGACAGGGGGCCTACGAGCAGTACTTC	CATSRGGGQGAYEQYF
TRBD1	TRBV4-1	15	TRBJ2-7	TGCGCCAGCAGCCAATGGGACAGGGAATTTGGCGAGCAGTACTTC	CASSQWDREFGEQYF
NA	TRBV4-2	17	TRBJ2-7	TGTGCCAGCAGCCAAGGGCGAGAAGGCAGGGGGAGGTACGAGCAGTACTTC	CASSQGREGRGRYEQYF
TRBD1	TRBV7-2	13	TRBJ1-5	TGTGCCAGCAGCTTGACAGGGGGTCAGCCCCAGCATTTT	CASSLTGGQPQHF
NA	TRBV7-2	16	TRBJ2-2	TGTGCCAGCAGCTTAGCGGGCGGGGCGAACACCGGGGAGCTGTTTTTT	CASSLAGGANTGELFF
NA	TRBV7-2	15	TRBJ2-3	TGTGCCAGCAGCCTAGGGGGGCCCGGCACAGATACGCAGTATTTT	CASSLGGPGTDTQYF
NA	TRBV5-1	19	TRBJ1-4	TGCGCCAGCAGCTTGAACCGACTTGGAGGAACGGGACACCCAGAAAAACTGTTTTTT	CASSLNRLGGTGHPEKLFF
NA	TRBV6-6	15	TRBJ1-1	TGTGCCAGCAGTTCACAGGTGGGGGAGAACACTGAAGCTTTCTTT	CASSSQVGENTEAFF
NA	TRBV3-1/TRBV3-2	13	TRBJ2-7	TGTGCCAGCGGTAGCGTAAACTCCTACGAGCAGTACTTC	CASGSVNSYEQYF
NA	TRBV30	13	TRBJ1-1	TGTGCCTGGAGTGTATTCAGGGACCCTGAAGCTTTCTTT	CAWSVFRDPEAFF
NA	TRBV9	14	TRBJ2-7	TGTGCCAGCAGCGTAGGGGACCGAGGCATCGAGCAGTACTTC	CASSVGDRGIEQYF
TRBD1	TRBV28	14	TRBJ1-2	TGTGCCAGCAGTTCGACAGGGGCCTTCTATGGCTACACCTTC	CASSSTGAFYGYTF
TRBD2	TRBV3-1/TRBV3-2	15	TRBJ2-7	TGTGCCAGCAGCAATCAGCGGGGGGTAGCGGGGGAGCAGTACTTC	CASSNQRGVAGEQYF
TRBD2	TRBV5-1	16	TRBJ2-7	TGCGCCAGCAGCGGCGGACTAGCGGGAAGCTCCTACGAGCAGTACTTC	CASSGGLAGSSYEQYF